This TCR beta chain was captured in a study of patients and donors after allogeneic stem cell transplantation. Germline V gene lookup returns CDR1 MDHEN and CDR2 SYDVKM. This CDR3 has 13 amino acids. V was cut by 8 bases and J by 5 bases, with 15 bases left in between. Via MiXCR, TCRdb re-called the RT-PCR reads, giving one row per CDR3 protein. This sample yields more than 150,000 distinct CDR3 sequences, of which 41% are seen a single time; about 35% belongs to the top ten. This sequence joins TRBV28 and TRBJ1-2; TRBD1 might be the D (6 bases). The specimen was blood, either unsorted or a sorted T cell fraction (not recorded which). This TCR was sampled from a human donor who was either an allogeneic HSCT recipient or a stem cell or donor lymphocyte infusion donor (not recorded which). It is not recorded whose cells these are; they may come from a transplant donor. DNA of the CDR3: TGTGCCAGCCGCCACCGACAGGTTTATGGCTACACCTTC. As protein: CASRHRQVYGYTF.